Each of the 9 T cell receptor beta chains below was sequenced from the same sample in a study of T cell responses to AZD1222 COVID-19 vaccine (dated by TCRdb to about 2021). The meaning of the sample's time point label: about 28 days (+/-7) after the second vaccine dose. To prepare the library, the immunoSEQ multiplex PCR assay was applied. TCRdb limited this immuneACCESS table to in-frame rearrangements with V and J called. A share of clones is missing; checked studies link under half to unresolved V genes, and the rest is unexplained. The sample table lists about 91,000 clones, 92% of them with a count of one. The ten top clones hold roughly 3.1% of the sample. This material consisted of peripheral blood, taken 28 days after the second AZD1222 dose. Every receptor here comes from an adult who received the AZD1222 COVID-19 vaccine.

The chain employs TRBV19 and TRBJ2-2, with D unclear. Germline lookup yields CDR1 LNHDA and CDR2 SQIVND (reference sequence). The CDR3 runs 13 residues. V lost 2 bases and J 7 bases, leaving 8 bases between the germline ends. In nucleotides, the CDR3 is TGTGCCAGTAGTATAACGGCTGGCGGGGAGCTGTTTTTT. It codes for CASSITAGGELFF.

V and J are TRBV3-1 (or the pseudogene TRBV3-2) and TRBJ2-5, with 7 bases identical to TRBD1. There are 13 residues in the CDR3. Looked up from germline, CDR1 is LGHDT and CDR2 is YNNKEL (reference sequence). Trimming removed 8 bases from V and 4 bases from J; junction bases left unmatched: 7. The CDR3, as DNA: TGTGCCAGCCACCGACAGGGTCTAGAGACCCAGTACTTC. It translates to CASHRQGLETQYF.

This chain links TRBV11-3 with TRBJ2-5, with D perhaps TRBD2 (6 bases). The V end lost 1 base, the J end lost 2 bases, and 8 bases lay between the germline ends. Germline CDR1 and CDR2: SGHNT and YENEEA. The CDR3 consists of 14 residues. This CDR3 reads CASSLAGDQETQYF. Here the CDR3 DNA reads TGTGCCAGCAGCTTAGCGGGGGATCAAGAGACCCAGTACTTC.

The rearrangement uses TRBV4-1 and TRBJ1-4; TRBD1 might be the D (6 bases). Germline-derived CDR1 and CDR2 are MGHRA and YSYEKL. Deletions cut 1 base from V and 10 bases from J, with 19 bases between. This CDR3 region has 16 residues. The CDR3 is CASSQAGRGKIGKLFF. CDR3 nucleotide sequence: TGCGCCAGCAGCCAAGCGGGCAGGGGCAAAATCGGAAAACTGTTTTTT.

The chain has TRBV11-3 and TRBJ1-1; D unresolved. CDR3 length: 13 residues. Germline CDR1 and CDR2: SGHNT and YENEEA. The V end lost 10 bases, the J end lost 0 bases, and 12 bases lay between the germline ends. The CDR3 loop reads CATQTHMNTEAFF. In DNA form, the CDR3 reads TGTGCCACCCAGACGCACATGAACACTGAAGCTTTCTTT.

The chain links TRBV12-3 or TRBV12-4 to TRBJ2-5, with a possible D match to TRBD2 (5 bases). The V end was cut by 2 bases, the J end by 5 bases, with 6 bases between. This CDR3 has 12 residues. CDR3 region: CASSLRGETQYF. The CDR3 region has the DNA TGTGCCAGCAGTTTAAGAGGGGAGACCCAGTACTTC.

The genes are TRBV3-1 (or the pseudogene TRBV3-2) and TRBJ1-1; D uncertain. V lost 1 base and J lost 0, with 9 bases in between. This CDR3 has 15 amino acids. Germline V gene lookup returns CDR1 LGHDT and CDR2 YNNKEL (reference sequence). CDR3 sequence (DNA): TGTGCCAGCAGCCAAGGGTCCGTTATGAACACTGAAGCTTTCTTT. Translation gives CASSQGSVMNTEAFF.

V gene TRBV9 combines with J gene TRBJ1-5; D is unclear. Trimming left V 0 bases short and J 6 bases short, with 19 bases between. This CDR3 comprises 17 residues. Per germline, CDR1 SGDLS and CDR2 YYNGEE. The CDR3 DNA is TGTGCCAGCAGCGTAGAGACCAGATCGGGAAGGAGTCAGCCCCAGCATTTT. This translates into CASSVETRSGRSQPQHF.

Here the CDR3 reads CAISESYTNTEAFF. In DNA, the CDR3 is TGTGCCATCAGTGAGTCGTATACGAACACTGAAGCTTTCTTT. The chain combines TRBV10-3 with TRBJ1-1, with D hard to call. The CDR3 has 14 residues. CDR1 and CDR2 from the germline V gene are ENHRY and SYGVKD. V was trimmed by 0 bases and J by 1 base, leaving 6 bases between them.